These T cell receptor beta chains were read from a single sample in a study of T cell responses to AZD1222 COVID-19 vaccine. Sequencing used immunoSEQ multiplex PCR; TCRdb keeps in-frame clones, though not all of them. The sample includes around 150,000 clones, approximately 87% of them seen just once. Sequencing was performed on peripheral blood, taken 28 days after the second AZD1222 dose. The receptors were gathered from an adult who received the AZD1222 COVID-19 vaccine. The CDR3 runs from the conserved cysteine through the conserved F or W. Each record gives: clone size, D gene, J gene, V gene, CDR3 DNA, CDR3 protein. The D gene is left open where the match is weak. Expanded clones are given a class, and other clones once, few, many or no size at all.

clone size: -; D gene: -; J gene: TRBJ1-1; V gene: TRBV5-1; CDR3 DNA: TGCGCCAGCAGCTTGGAGTACCTTAGGACTGAAGCTTTCTTT; CDR3 protein: CASSLEYLRTEAFF
clone size: once; D gene: -; J gene: TRBJ1-6; V gene: TRBV4-2; CDR3 DNA: TGTGCCAGCAGCCAAGAAGGAACTTCACCCCTCCACTTT; CDR3 protein: CASSQEGTSPLHF
clone size: -; D gene: TRBD1; J gene: TRBJ2-7; V gene: TRBV14; CDR3 DNA: TGTGCCAGCAGCTTTTCCTCGGGACAGTCCTACGAGCAGTACTTC; CDR3 protein: CASSFSSGQSYEQYF
clone size: -; D gene: TRBD1; J gene: TRBJ1-1; V gene: TRBV12-5; CDR3 DNA: TGTGCTACTAACAGGGGTGGTGGCTCTGAAGCTTTCTTT; CDR3 protein: CATNRGGGSEAFF
clone size: -; D gene: -; J gene: TRBJ2-3; V gene: TRBV7-9; CDR3 DNA: TGTGCCAGCAGCTTAGGGCAGAGCACAGATACGCAGTATTTT; CDR3 protein: CASSLGQSTDTQYF
clone size: -; D gene: -; J gene: TRBJ2-7; V gene: TRBV6-5; CDR3 DNA: TGTGCCAGCAGTCGGGGGACGGAGACATACGAGCAGTACTTC; CDR3 protein: CASSRGTETYEQYF
clone size: -; D gene: -; J gene: TRBJ2-7; V gene: TRBV3-1/TRBV3-2; CDR3 DNA: TGTGCCAGCAGCCATGATCGATCCTACGAGCAGTACTTC; CDR3 protein: CASSHDRSYEQYF
clone size: once; D gene: -; J gene: TRBJ2-7; V gene: TRBV3-1/TRBV3-2; CDR3 DNA: TGTGCCAGCAGCCCTCGGGGCTACGAGCAGTACTTC; CDR3 protein: CASSPRGYEQYF
clone size: -; D gene: -; J gene: TRBJ2-1; V gene: TRBV2; CDR3 DNA: TGTGCCAGTCGTCAGGGCAATGAGCAGTTCTTC; CDR3 protein: CASRQGNEQFF
clone size: -; D gene: -; J gene: TRBJ2-7; V gene: TRBV9; CDR3 DNA: TGTGCCAGCAGCGTAGCGGAATTGGATTACGAGCAGTACTTC; CDR3 protein: CASSVAELDYEQYF